This T cell receptor beta chain is from a study of T-cell reconstitution after alpha-beta-depleted transplantation in children. Findings and limits, study-wide: Expanded graft clones, several hundred of them, were reportedly the source of alpha-beta T cells about two months after transplant. Newly produced T cells mostly provided counts and TCRbeta diversity after one year, as hyperexpanded clones declined.

The CDR3 has 14 amino acids. Germline CDR1 is MNHEY and CDR2 is SVGEGT. Trimming removed 0 bases at V and 4 bases at J, with 6 bases between. The TCRbeta library was prepared with unique molecular identifiers. MiXCR was run by TCRdb on the PCR reads, yielding one entry per CDR3 protein. The profile shows fewer than 550,000 distinct CDR3 sequences, roughly a tenth of them singletons. This clonotype was seen many times. The antigen is undetermined. V and J are TRBV6-2 or TRBV6-3 and TRBJ2-2; D remains ambiguous. This TCR came from a child younger than 10 with inherited bone marrow failure, due to receive a stem cell transplant. Here the sequenced sample was PBMCs, taken before TCRalphabeta/CD19-depleted stem cell transplant. CDR3 in DNA: TGTGCCAGCAGTTACTCTGGCCCCACCGGGGAGCTGTTTTTT. Translation gives CASSYSGPTGELFF.